These T cell receptor beta chains were read from a single sample in a study of cytomegalovirus exposure and HLA in healthy donors. Method: immunoSEQ multiplex PCR; TCRdb's copy keeps in-frame clones and lacks some. The table records fewer than 200,000 clones, around 69% of them present only once. Sample: PBMCs. The receptors were gathered from a woman in her thirties in good health and CMV-seronegative. Both conserved end residues are part of each CDR3. Each record gives: J gene, V gene, clone size, D gene, CDR3 DNA, CDR3 protein. A D gene is named only where the DNA matches it firmly. Not all rows give a size; the values are once, few, many and, for expanded clones, a class.

j_gene: TRBJ2-3
v_gene: TRBV5-1
abundance: few
d_gene: TRBD2
CDR3nt: TGCGCCAGCACCTTAGCGGGGGGACAGGTGGATACGCAGTATTTT
CDR3aa: CASTLAGGQVDTQYF

j_gene: TRBJ2-7
v_gene: TRBV27
abundance: NA
d_gene: TRBD2
CDR3nt: TGTGCCAGCAGTTTATCGGGACTAGCGGGAGGCGCCTACGAGCAGTACTTC
CDR3aa: CASSLSGLAGGAYEQYF

j_gene: TRBJ1-5
v_gene: TRBV5-6
abundance: NA
d_gene: NA
CDR3nt: TGTGCCAGCACGCAGGGGATGCGGGATCAGCCCCAGCATTTT
CDR3aa: CASTQGMRDQPQHF

j_gene: TRBJ2-1
v_gene: TRBV12-5
abundance: NA
d_gene: TRBD2
CDR3nt: TGTGCTAGTGGTTTGGTATATCTGGCTAGCGGGGGGGCGTTCGGTGAGCAGTTCTTC
CDR3aa: CASGLVYLASGGAFGEQFF

j_gene: TRBJ1-1
v_gene: TRBV9
abundance: few
d_gene: NA
CDR3nt: TGTGCCAGCAGCGTAGATATCCTGAACACTGAAGCTTTCTTT
CDR3aa: CASSVDILNTEAFF

j_gene: TRBJ1-1
v_gene: TRBV28
abundance: NA
d_gene: NA
CDR3nt: TGTGCCAGCAGTGGGAGCCGAAATTGGAACACTGAAGCTTTCTTT
CDR3aa: CASSGSRNWNTEAFF

j_gene: TRBJ2-1
v_gene: TRBV30
abundance: few
d_gene: TRBD2
CDR3nt: TGTGCCTGGGGGGGACTAGCGGGGCCGGTGGGTGAGCAGTTCTTC
CDR3aa: CAWGGLAGPVGEQFF

j_gene: TRBJ2-7
v_gene: TRBV7-2
abundance: NA
d_gene: TRBD2
CDR3nt: TGTGCCAGCAGCTTAGAGAGCGGGAGGACCTACGAGCAGTACTTC
CDR3aa: CASSLESGRTYEQYF

j_gene: TRBJ1-1
v_gene: TRBV19
abundance: few
d_gene: TRBD1
CDR3nt: TGTGCCAGTACAGGGGGCTGGAACACTGAAGCTTTCTTT
CDR3aa: CASTGGWNTEAFF

j_gene: TRBJ2-1
v_gene: TRBV4-3
abundance: NA
d_gene: TRBD2
CDR3nt: TGCGCCAGCAGCCAAGGGGAATCCCTAGCGGGGGTGGTAAATGAGCAGTTCTTC
CDR3aa: CASSQGESLAGVVNEQFF

j_gene: TRBJ2-5
v_gene: TRBV7-2
abundance: few
d_gene: NA
CDR3nt: TGTGCCAGCAGCCCACGACAGCAAGAGACCCAGTACTTC
CDR3aa: CASSPRQQETQYF

j_gene: TRBJ1-5
v_gene: TRBV5-6
abundance: NA
d_gene: NA
CDR3nt: TGTGCCAGCAGTGTCGGGGGTAATGGCAATCAGCCCCAGCATTTT
CDR3aa: CASSVGGNGNQPQHF

j_gene: TRBJ2-1
v_gene: TRBV25-1
abundance: NA
d_gene: NA
CDR3nt: TGTGCCAGCAGTGAATTGGCTAGCGTGTCGCAGTTCTTC
CDR3aa: CASSELASVSQFF

j_gene: TRBJ2-7
v_gene: TRBV6-5
abundance: once
d_gene: TRBD2
CDR3nt: TGTGCCAGCAGATATAGCGGGACCTCGGGCGAGCAGTACTTC
CDR3aa: CASRYSGTSGEQYF

j_gene: TRBJ1-3
v_gene: TRBV10-3
abundance: NA
d_gene: TRBD1
CDR3nt: TGTGCCATCAAGTCTGGGGACAGGTCTGGAAACACCATATATTTT
CDR3aa: CAIKSGDRSGNTIYF

j_gene: TRBJ1-6
v_gene: TRBV6-5
abundance: NA
d_gene: NA
CDR3nt: TGTGCCAGCAGTTCTCCGACAGGTCAAACTTCACCCCTCCACTTT
CDR3aa: CASSSPTGQTSPLHF

j_gene: TRBJ2-7
v_gene: TRBV7-2
abundance: NA
d_gene: TRBD1
CDR3nt: TGTGCCAGCAGCTACTACAGGGGTCCCTCCTACGAGCAGTACTTC
CDR3aa: CASSYYRGPSYEQYF

j_gene: TRBJ2-7
v_gene: TRBV2
abundance: few
d_gene: TRBD2
CDR3nt: TGTGCCAGCAGTGAAGCGCTTGGCGGGAGCGCCTACGAGCAGTACTTC
CDR3aa: CASSEALGGSAYEQYF

j_gene: TRBJ2-2
v_gene: TRBV27
abundance: once
d_gene: NA
CDR3nt: TGTGCCAGCAGTTTATCGAGGTTCGGGAACACCGGGGAGCTGTTTTTT
CDR3aa: CASSLSRFGNTGELFF

j_gene: TRBJ2-7
v_gene: TRBV7-2
abundance: NA
d_gene: TRBD2
CDR3nt: TGTGCCAGCACCCATAGCGCGGGGGCCTACGAGCAGTACTTC
CDR3aa: CASTHSAGAYEQYF

j_gene: TRBJ2-3
v_gene: TRBV19
abundance: NA
d_gene: TRBD2
CDR3nt: TGTGCCACCCGGACTAGCGGTGCAGATACGCAGTATTTT
CDR3aa: CATRTSGADTQYF

j_gene: TRBJ2-3
v_gene: TRBV7-8
abundance: NA
d_gene: NA
CDR3nt: TGTGCCAGCAGCCCAATGGTGGGCAGCACAGATACGCAGTATTTT
CDR3aa: CASSPMVGSTDTQYF

j_gene: TRBJ2-7
v_gene: TRBV4-1
abundance: NA
d_gene: NA
CDR3nt: TGCGCCAGCAGCCAAATCCGGGATTCCTCCTACGAGCAGTACTTC
CDR3aa: CASSQIRDSSYEQYF

j_gene: TRBJ2-2
v_gene: TRBV5-1
abundance: NA
d_gene: NA
CDR3nt: TGCGCCAGCAGGACAGAAGGGTACACCGGGGAGCTGTTTTTT
CDR3aa: CASRTEGYTGELFF

j_gene: TRBJ2-1
v_gene: TRBV2
abundance: once
d_gene: TRBD2
CDR3nt: TGTGCCAGCAGCCTTTTAAGCGGGAGGGCCGGCAATGAGCAGTTCTTC
CDR3aa: CASSLLSGRAGNEQFF

j_gene: TRBJ1-1
v_gene: TRBV27
abundance: NA
d_gene: NA
CDR3nt: TGTGCCAGCAGTGCCCTAACAGGGCTGAACACTGAAGCTTTCTTT
CDR3aa: CASSALTGLNTEAFF

j_gene: TRBJ1-6
v_gene: TRBV30
abundance: few
d_gene: NA
CDR3nt: TGTGCCTGGAGCGGTATCAATTCACCCCTCCACTTT
CDR3aa: CAWSGINSPLHF

j_gene: TRBJ2-7
v_gene: TRBV5-4
abundance: NA
d_gene: NA
CDR3nt: TGTGCCAGCAGTACTCCGGGAACCTACGAGCAGTACTTC
CDR3aa: CASSTPGTYEQYF

j_gene: TRBJ2-7
v_gene: TRBV10-3
abundance: NA
d_gene: NA
CDR3nt: TGTGCCATCAGTGAGGTAGAGGGCGGGGAGCAGTACTTC
CDR3aa: CAISEVEGGEQYF

j_gene: TRBJ2-5
v_gene: TRBV30
abundance: NA
d_gene: NA
CDR3nt: TGTGCCTGGAGCCCCGGAGGAGGAGAGACCCAGTACTTC
CDR3aa: CAWSPGGGETQYF

j_gene: TRBJ2-3
v_gene: TRBV5-4
abundance: NA
d_gene: TRBD2
CDR3nt: TGTGCCAGCAAGTTAGCGGGAGTCAGCACAGATACGCAGTATTTT
CDR3aa: CASKLAGVSTDTQYF

j_gene: TRBJ1-1
v_gene: TRBV13
abundance: NA
d_gene: NA
CDR3nt: TGTGCCAGCAGCTTAGTGGAGATGAACACTGAAGCTTTCTTT
CDR3aa: CASSLVEMNTEAFF

j_gene: TRBJ2-3
v_gene: TRBV28
abundance: NA
d_gene: TRBD2
CDR3nt: TGTGCCAGCAGTCCTTTTGGGACGGGGGGGTGGATCACAGATACGCAGTATTTT
CDR3aa: CASSPFGTGGWITDTQYF

j_gene: TRBJ2-5
v_gene: TRBV7-6
abundance: NA
d_gene: NA
CDR3nt: TGTGCCAGCGCACCGGGACTTCCCGAGACCCAGTACTTC
CDR3aa: CASAPGLPETQYF

j_gene: TRBJ2-7
v_gene: TRBV28
abundance: NA
d_gene: TRBD1
CDR3nt: TGTGCCAGCAGTCCCGGGACAGGGTATCCTTACGAGCAGTACTTC
CDR3aa: CASSPGTGYPYEQYF

j_gene: TRBJ2-3
v_gene: TRBV7-3
abundance: few
d_gene: TRBD2
CDR3nt: TGTGCCAGCAGCTTCCGCCCAGGCGGGGGGGCCGGGGATACGCAGTATTTT
CDR3aa: CASSFRPGGGAGDTQYF

j_gene: TRBJ2-1
v_gene: TRBV28
abundance: NA
d_gene: TRBD2
CDR3nt: TGTGCCAGCCTAGGGTCGCGGGGGTACAATGAGCAGTTCTTC
CDR3aa: CASLGSRGYNEQFF